The 20 T cell receptor beta chains below come from one sample, sequenced in a study of OX40 agonist ivuxolimab in advanced cancers. Sequenced by immunoSEQ multiplex PCR; TCRdb stores in-frame clones only, minus some. The repertoire holds roughly 66,000 clones, with roughly four fifths as singletons. The input for sequencing was CD4+ or CD8+ T cells sorted from blood, taken in a trial of the OX40 agonist ivuxolimab. The receptors originated from an adult with an advanced solid tumor such as melanoma, head and neck, liver or kidney cancer.

The rearrangement uses TRBV9 and TRBJ2-6; perhaps TRBD2 as D (5 bases). Trimming left V 2 bases short and J 2 bases short, with 8 bases between. The CDR3 totals 15 residues. Germline CDR1 SGDLS, CDR2 YYNGEE. CDR3 protein: CASSVRVTGANVLTF. The CDR3 nucleotides read TGTGCCAGCAGCGTGAGGGTTACTGGGGCCAACGTCCTGACTTTC. Filled out from reference TRBV9 and TRBJ2-6, the complete variable domain reads DSGVTQTPKHLITATGQRVTLRCSPRSGDLSVYWYQQSLDQGLQFLIQYYNGEERAKGNILERFSAQQFPDLHSELNLSSLELGDSALYFCASSVRVTGANVLTFGAGSRLTVL.

This chain links TRBV5-1 with TRBJ2-1; 7 bases are shared with TRBD1. Germline V gene lookup returns CDR1 SGHRS and CDR2 YFSETQ. The junction had 7 bases not matched to a gene; V was cut back by 3 bases and J by 4 bases. This CDR3 has 15 amino acids. The CDR3 loop reads CASSSTGQKYNEQFF. CDR3 DNA sequence: TGCGCCAGCAGCTCGACAGGGCAAAAGTACAATGAGCAGTTCTTC.

The chain has TRBV6-5 and TRBJ1-3, with 7 bases fitting TRBD1. This CDR3 spans 15 amino acids. CDR1 and CDR2 (germline): MNHEY, SVGAGI. Germline trimming cut 10 bases from V and 1 base from J; bases unmatched to any gene: 10. The CDR3 DNA is TGTGCCACCAACAGGGGAGCCGGGTCTGGAAACACCATATATTTT. Translation: CATNRGAGSGNTIYF.

The chain links TRBV5-1 to TRBJ2-7; possible D gene TRBD1, 5 bases. From germline, CDR1 is SGHRS and CDR2 YFSETQ. Trimming pared 6 bases from V and 3 bases from J, leaving 13 bases between. The CDR3 loop spans 13 amino acids. Written as DNA, the CDR3 is TGCGCCAGCACCCTTGGGGCAAACTACGAGCAGTACTTC. Its protein product is CASTLGANYEQYF.

This rearrangement joins TRBV28 to TRBJ1-4; TRBD1 is a possible D gene (5 bases). Germline CDR1 is MDHEN and CDR2 is SYDVKM. There are 15 residues in the CDR3. V was trimmed by 3 bases and J by 7 bases, leaving 15 bases between them. The CDR3 here is CASSFSRVGSEKLFF. DNA of the CDR3: TGTGCCAGCAGTTTCTCCAGGGTCGGGAGTGAAAAACTGTTTTTT.

This clone was recorded only once. The J gene is TRBJ1-6, the V gene TRBV6-1; D might be TRBD1 (6 bases). CDR3 length: 14 amino acids. Trimming left V 6 bases short and J 1 base short, with 7 bases between. Germline V gives CDR1 MNHNS, CDR2 SASEGT. The CDR3 region is CASRDSSYNSPLHF. In nucleotides, the CDR3 is TGTGCCAGCAGGGACAGTTCCTATAATTCACCCCTCCACTTT.

CDR3 DNA sequence: TGTGCCAGCAGCTTGGGAGTAGCGAACACAGATACGCAGTATTTT. This translates into CASSLGVANTDTQYF. V gene TRBV7-8 combines with J gene TRBJ2-3; possible D gene TRBD2, 5 bases. This CDR3 contains 15 residues. V lost 3 bases and J lost 2, with 12 bases in between. The germline V gene encodes CDR1 SGHVS and CDR2 FQNEAQ. The full variable domain, its missing parts supplied by reference TRBV7-8 and TRBJ2-3, is GAGVSQSPRYKVAKRGQDVALRCDPISGHVSLFWYQQALGQGPEFLTYFQNEAQLDKSGLPSDRFFAERPEGSVSTLKIQRTQQEDSAVYLCASSLGVANTDTQYFGPGTRLTVL.

This chain uses TRBV4-3 with TRBJ1-1; D gene ambiguous. V shed 1 base and J shed 8 bases, with 17 bases lying between them. This CDR3 has 15 amino acids. Per the germline V gene, CDR1 is LGHNA and CDR2 is YSLEER. Here the CDR3 reads CASSQVSRAGLEAFF. The CDR3 DNA reads as TGCGCCAGCAGCCAAGTGAGTCGGGCTGGGTTGGAAGCTTTCTTT.

This clone has a single count. The V gene is TRBV12-5, the J gene TRBJ2-3, with D perhaps TRBD1 or TRBD2 (5 bases each). Germline CDR1 LGHNT, CDR2 FRNRAP. Trimming stripped 7 bases from V and 1 base from J, with 12 bases between. The CDR3 has 14 residues. CDR3 nucleotide sequence: TGTGCTAGTGCTTGGGGGAGCCGCACAGATACGCAGTATTTT. This gives the protein CASAWGSRTDTQYF. Complete variable domain (other parts from reference TRBV12-5 and TRBJ2-3): DARVTQTPRHKVTEMGQEVTMRCQPILGHNTVFWYRQTMMQGLELLAYFRNRAPLDDSGMPKDRFSAEMPDATLATLKIQPSEPRDSAVYFCASAWGSRTDTQYFGPGTRLTVL.

This clone was counted only a few times. The chain has TRBV7-9 and TRBJ2-2; D unclear. Germline V gene data show CDR1 as SEHNR and CDR2 as FQNEAQ (reference sequence). Trimming took 1 base from V and 3 from J, leaving 12 bases between them. This CDR3 spans 16 amino acids. In nucleotides, the CDR3 is TGTGCCAGCAGCTTAGGCGTAACGGCCGACACCGGGGAGCTGTTTTTT. The encoded protein is CASSLGVTADTGELFF. Full variable domain (rest looked up from reference TRBV7-9 and TRBJ2-2): DTGVSQNPRHKITKRGQNVTFRCDPISEHNRLYWYRQTLGQGPEFLTYFQNEAQLEKSRLLSDRFSAERPKGSFSTLEIQRTEQGDSAMYLCASSLGVTADTGELFFGEGSRLTVL.

Only a few counts were recorded for this clone. J is TRBJ2-7 and V is TRBV4-1; 10 bases line up with TRBD2. Germline V gene lookup returns CDR1 MGHRA and CDR2 YSYEKL. J gave up 0 bases and V 0 bases, and 2 bases lay outside the gene matches. The CDR3 spans 16 residues. The CDR3 loop is CASSQDPSGSSYEQYF. CDR3 bases: TGCGCCAGCAGCCAAGATCCTAGCGGGAGCTCCTACGAGCAGTACTTC.

The V and J genes are TRBV6-5 and TRBJ2-2; perhaps TRBD1 as D (5 bases). CDR3 size: 12 residues. CDR1 MNHEY and CDR2 SVGAGI come from the germline V gene. Trimming removed 5 bases from V and 5 bases from J, with 6 bases in between. The CDR3 loop is CASSRGTGELFF. The CDR3 nucleotides are TGTGCCAGCAGTAGGGGAACCGGGGAGCTGTTTTTT.

The J gene is TRBJ2-1, the V gene TRBV2, with D unresolved. V lost 8 bases and J lost 8, with 19 bases in between. Germline-derived CDR1 and CDR2 are SNHLY and FYNNEI. The CDR3 has 14 amino acids. CDR3 in DNA: TGTGCCAGCTTACTCACCGCGGTAGCCCATGAGCAGTTCTTC. It translates to CASLLTAVAHEQFF.

This rearrangement joins TRBV29-1 to TRBJ1-1, with a weak D call TRBD1 (5 bases). CDR3 length: 12 residues. V lost 4 bases to trimming and J lost 10 bases, with 16 bases between them. Germline V gene lookup returns CDR1 SQVTM and CDR2 ANQGSEA. CDR3 sequence: CSVAASIGGAFF. The DNA for the CDR3 is TGCAGCGTTGCCGCTTCGATTGGGGGAGCTTTCTTT.

This clone was observed once. V is TRBV28 and J is TRBJ2-1; tentatively, D is TRBD1 (5 bases). Deletions cut 5 bases from V and 0 bases from J, with 11 bases between. The CDR3 contains 15 residues. Per the germline V gene, CDR1 is MDHEN and CDR2 is SYDVKM. This CDR3 reads CASSKQVGSYNEQFF. CDR3 coding DNA: TGTGCCAGCAGTAAACAGGTGGGCTCCTACAATGAGCAGTTCTTC.

This clone was recorded a few times. V is TRBV18 and J is TRBJ1-2, with 11 positions matching TRBD1. The V segment lost 3 bases and the J segment 8 bases; nucleotides outside the gene matches: 2. The CDR3 is 13 residues long. CDR1 is KGHSH and CDR2 is LQKENI in the germline V gene. CDR3 DNA sequence: TGTGCCAGCTCACCGGGACAGGGGGAAGGCTACACCTTC. Amino acid sequence: CASSPGQGEGYTF.

This clone was observed once. V and J are TRBV28 and TRBJ1-2, with 7 bases aligning to TRBD1. V trimming: 6 bases; J trimming: 4 bases; junction bases outside the gene matches: 8. The germline V gene has CDR1 MDHEN and CDR2 SYDVKM. CDR3 length equals 14 residues. This chain's CDR3 is CASSPGGRIYGYTF. CDR3 nucleotides: TGTGCCAGCAGCCCAGGGGGGCGCATCTATGGCTACACCTTC.

This clone was found a few times. The V call is TRBV5-6, the J call TRBJ2-3; no clear D. The V end lost 0 bases, the J end lost 0 bases, and 5 bases lay between the germline ends. CDR1 and CDR2 from the germline V gene are SGHDT and YYEEEE. The length of the CDR3 is 14 residues. The CDR3 spells CASSLGSSTDTQYF. The CDR3 DNA reads TGTGCCAGCAGCTTGGGTTCAAGCACAGATACGCAGTATTTT.

J is TRBJ1-4 and V is TRBV15, with D possibly being TRBD1 (6 bases). The V end lost 3 bases, the J end lost 11 bases, and 19 bases lay between the germline ends. Germline V gene data show CDR1 as LNHNV and CDR2 as YYDKDF (reference sequence). The CDR3 spans 15 residues. The DNA for the CDR3 is TGTGCCACCAGCAGGGTGAGACAGGAAGGAGCGAAACTGTTTTTT. Protein: CATSRVRQEGAKLFF.

The chain has TRBV18 and TRBJ1-2; D call uncertain. The CDR3 is 14 amino acids. Trimming removed 0 bases from V and 8 bases from J, with 13 bases in between. Germline-derived CDR1 and CDR2 are KGHSH and LQKENI. CDR3 sequence reads: CASSPPIRVRGYTF. CDR3 coding DNA: TGTGCCAGCTCACCACCTATTCGGGTGAGGGGCTACACCTTC.